The 31 T cell receptor beta chains in this list originate from one sample, sequenced in a study of regulatory T cells in long-lasting Graves disease. The time point is: persistent/refractory GD, antithyroid drugs over 5 years with positive TRAb. The TCR library was prepared using RNA isolated from PBMCs. According to the study, TCR beta libraries were built with iRepertoire HTBI primers and CDR3-region Arm-PCR. MiXCR, applied by TCRdb to the multiplex PCR reads, yields one record per CDR3 protein. This sample has 650,000 to 700,000 distinct CDR3 sequences, with around 30% found just once. The specimen comprised peripheral blood mononuclear cells (PBMCs), sampled when the disease was refractory, from a patient treated with antithyroid drugs. Receptor source: a female donor with Graves disease.

With regard to this clonotype: The germline gene is not matched at one end of the junction; a read error may be the cause. J is TRBJ1-1 and V is TRBV20-1, with D possibly matching TRBD1 (5 bases). This CDR3 comprises 13 residues. CDR1 DFQATT and CDR2 SNEGSKA come from the germline V gene (reference sequence). CDR3 residues: CSARDILNTEASF. The CDR3 DNA is TGCAGTGCTAGGGACATCCTGAACACTGAAGCTTCCTTT.

This clonotype showed up many times. V is TRBV28 and J is TRBJ1-4; tentatively, D is TRBD1 (6 bases). Germline loops: CDR1 MDHEN, CDR2 SYDVKM. V was shortened by 5 bases and J by 5 bases, with 12 bases between the two germline ends. This CDR3 is built from 14 residues. CDR3 bases: TGTGCCAGCAGTGCAGGGGTCGTCAATGAAAAACTGTTTTTT. It is translated as CASSAGVVNEKLFF.

The J gene is TRBJ2-7, the V gene TRBV5-1; 9 bases are shared with TRBD1. Per the germline V gene, CDR1 is SGHRS and CDR2 is YFSETQ. J was trimmed by 3 bases and V by 4 bases; bases with no gene match: 5. The length of the CDR3 is 14 residues. The CDR3 DNA sequence: TGCGCCAGCAGCCGGGACAGGGACAACTACGAGCAGTACTTC. This translates into CASSRDRDNYEQYF. The variable domain in full, with the rest retrieved from reference TRBV5-1 and TRBJ2-7, is KAGVTQTPRYLIKTRGQQVTLSCSPISGHRSVSWYQQTPGQGLQFLFEYFSETQRNKGNFPGRFSGRQFSNSRSEMNVSTLELGDSALYLCASSRDRDNYEQYFGPGTRLTVT.

This clonotype has only a few counts. The V and J genes are TRBV7-2 and TRBJ2-7; 10 positions agree with TRBD2. V lost 5 bases, J lost 3 bases, and 4 bases stayed unmatched. Germline-derived CDR1 and CDR2 are SGHTA and FQGNSA. CDR3 length: 14 amino acids. Written as DNA, the CDR3 is TGTGCCAGCAGCCCCATAGCGGGAGGCTACGAGCAGTACTTC. The encoded protein is CASSPIAGGYEQYF.

V usage is TRBV19 and J usage is TRBJ1-5; tentatively, D is TRBD1 (6 bases). CDR3 length equals 14 residues. V lost 3 bases to trimming and J lost 6 bases, with 12 bases between them. Germline lookup yields CDR1 LNHDA and CDR2 SQIVND (reference sequence). The CDR3 DNA sequence: TGTGCCAGTAGTATCGGGCAGGGGACTCAGCCCCAGCATTTT. It is translated as CASSIGQGTQPQHF.

Turning to this clonotype: A much larger clone lies one base from this, so it may be a read error. The chain is built from TRBV7-3 and TRBJ2-2; D is perhaps TRBD2 (5 bases). The CDR3 totals 16 residues. The germline gives CDR1 SGHTA, CDR2 FQGTGA. CDR3 sequence reads: CASSLRQAVGTGEPFF. The CDR3 nucleotides are TGTGCCAGCAGCTTACGGCAGGCAGTCGGCACCGGGGAGCCGTTTTTT.

This clonotype occurred once. A much more abundant neighbour one base away suggests this may be a read error. The chain links TRBV6-4 to TRBJ1-2; weak D call: TRBD1 (6 bases). The CDR3 runs to 16 residues. Germline V gene lookup returns CDR1 MRHNA and CDR2 SNTAGT. CDR3 nucleotides: TGTGCCAGCAGTTACTCCGCGACCCGACAGGCGGGAGGCAACACCTTC. This sequence encodes CASSYSATRQAGGNTF.

This clonotype was observed a few times. The junction does not match germline at one end; this may be a read error. The genes are TRBV15 and TRBJ1-1; D might be TRBD1 (6 bases). Germline V lookup: CDR1 LNHNV, CDR2 YYDKDF (reference sequence). CDR3 length: 17 residues. This CDR3 reads CTTSRDKGSARGTEAFF. In nucleotides, the CDR3 is TGTACCACCAGCAGAGATAAAGGATCAGCCAGGGGTACTGAAGCTTTCTTT.

The chain is built from TRBV29-1 and TRBJ2-7; 12 bases align to TRBD1. The CDR3 is made up of 14 amino acids. V shed 7 bases and J 7 bases; nucleotides not matched to a gene: 11. Germline values: CDR1 SQVTM, CDR2 ANQGSEA. CDR3 in amino acids: CSAGGGQGAREQYF. The CDR3 nucleotides read TGCAGCGCCGGAGGGGGACAGGGGGCGCGGGAGCAGTACTTC.

Comments on this clonotype: The junction does not match germline at one end; this may be a read error. The V gene is TRBV7-3, the J gene TRBJ1-1, with TRBD1 as a possible D gene (6 bases). Per germline, CDR1 SGHTA and CDR2 FQGTGA. CDR3 length: 17 amino acids. CDR3 in amino acids: CASSQDDGQRRNTEAFF. In DNA, the CDR3 is TGCGCCAGCAGCCAAGATGACGGACAGAGGAGGAACACTGAAGCTTTCTTT.

This chain connects TRBV7-2 to TRBJ1-3; 11 bases match TRBD1. The CDR3 has 20 amino acids. Germline V CDR1 and CDR2: SGHTA, FQGNSA. Losses at the gene ends were 2 bases for V and 1 base for J; bases not matched to a gene: 13. CDR3 protein: CASSLRIGQGAFGSGNTIYF. The CDR3 DNA is TGTGCCAGCAGCTTAAGGATCGGACAGGGGGCATTTGGTTCTGGAAACACCATATATTTT.

The table lists this clonotype with a few counts. This chain connects TRBV11-2 to TRBJ1-5, with 8 bases lining up with TRBD1. The CDR3 loop spans 15 amino acids. With V trimmed by 1 base and J by 7 bases, 6 bases remained unmatched. Germline V CDR1 and CDR2: SGHAT, FQNNGV. CDR3 sequence reads: CASSLGDRWHQPQHF. CDR3 sequence (DNA): TGTGCCAGCAGCTTAGGGGACAGGTGGCACCAGCCCCAGCATTTT.

This clonotype has more than one count but fewer than ten. The chain links TRBV4-1 to TRBJ2-5; tentative D call: TRBD1 (5 bases). Trimming cost V 1 base and J 1 base, with 13 bases left between them. This CDR3 is built from 16 residues. Looked up from germline, CDR1 is MGHRA and CDR2 is YSYEKL. This chain's CDR3 is CASSQGGAGAQETQYF. The CDR3 nucleotides are TGCGCCAGCAGCCAAGGTGGGGCAGGCGCCCAAGAGACCCAGTACTTC.

The chain links TRBV12-3 or TRBV12-4 to TRBJ2-1, with TRBD2 matching 14 bases. The CDR3 spans 14 residues. Losses at the gene ends were 3 bases for V and 9 bases for J; bases not matched to a gene: 1. The CDR3 coding sequence is TGTGCCAGCAGTTTCGGACTAGCGGGAGGTGAGCAGTTCTTC. Translating gives CASSFGLAGGEQFF.

This clonotype was seen more than once but under ten times. The chain joins TRBV14 to TRBJ1-5, with 9 positions matching TRBD1. The V segment lost 0 bases and the J segment 3 bases; nucleotides outside the gene matches: 6. This CDR3 is built from 17 residues. Germline-derived CDR1 and CDR2 are SGHDN and FVKESK. The CDR3 loop reads CASSQDETGGLNQPQHF. Written as DNA, the CDR3 is TGTGCCAGCAGCCAAGATGAGACAGGGGGTCTCAATCAGCCCCAGCATTTT.

This clonotype was detected ten times or more. The chain joins TRBV28 to TRBJ1-2; 8 bases fit TRBD1. V trimming: 5 bases; J trimming: 4 bases; junction bases outside the gene matches: 6. The CDR3 length is 14 residues. In germline, CDR1 is MDHEN, CDR2 SYDVKM. The CDR3 region is CASSPGTGRYGYTF. Written as DNA, the CDR3 is TGTGCCAGCAGTCCCGGGACAGGACGCTATGGCTACACCTTC.

J is TRBJ2-7 and V is TRBV29-1, with D hard to call. CDR3 length equals 11 residues. V was shortened by 6 bases and J by 4 bases, with 10 bases between the two germline ends. Germline assignment: CDR1 SQVTM and CDR2 ANQGSEA. CDR3 sequence (DNA): TGCAGCGTGGTACAAATATACGAGCAGTACTTC. As protein: CSVVQIYEQYF.

This rearrangement joins TRBV5-1 to TRBJ2-7, with TRBD1 matching over 9 bases. From germline, CDR1 is SGHRS and CDR2 YFSETQ. V shed 2 bases and J 6 bases; nucleotides not matched to a gene: 9. This CDR3 is 15 amino acids long. The CDR3 region has the DNA TGCGCCAGCAGCTTTGACGTCCCGGACAGGGGCGAGCAGTACTTC. This codes for CASSFDVPDRGEQYF.

The chain recombines TRBV20-1 with TRBJ1-2; possible D gene TRBD1, 6 bases. Trimming removed 4 bases at V and 4 bases at J, with 16 bases between. This CDR3 has 14 amino acids. Germline-derived CDR1 and CDR2 are DFQATT and SNEGSKA (reference sequence). CDR3 bases: TGCAGTGCTAATCGGCCAGGGGCCCTCTATGGCTACACCTTC. Translation gives CSANRPGALYGYTF.

The genes are TRBV28 and TRBJ1-1; 12 nucleotides agree with TRBD1. Germline V CDR1 and CDR2: MDHEN, SYDVKM. J lost 1 base, V lost 7 bases, and 13 bases had no gene match. The CDR3 contains 18 residues. The DNA of the CDR3 is TGTGCCAGCAAATCCGGGACAGGGGGCGCGATCGGGAACACTGAAGCTTTCTTT. Translation: CASKSGTGGAIGNTEAFF.

The sample holds many counts of this clonotype. The J gene is TRBJ1-1, the V gene TRBV12-3 or TRBV12-4; 8 nucleotides line up with TRBD1. V dropped 4 bases and J dropped 3; count of bases not matched to a gene: 4. The CDR3 has 14 amino acids. CDR3 sequence reads: CASSSRGRDTEAFF. The CDR3, as DNA: TGTGCCAGCAGTTCCAGGGGGCGCGACACTGAAGCTTTCTTT.

This clonotype was recorded many times. V is TRBV20-1 and J is TRBJ1-4; TRBD1 might be the D (5 bases). Deletions cut 5 bases from V and 4 bases from J, with 14 bases between. Germline loops: CDR1 DFQATT, CDR2 SNEGSKA (reference sequence). The CDR3 runs 14 residues. The CDR3 DNA reads as TGCAGTGCTTTACCCCAGGGTTATAATGAAAAACTGTTTTTT. Amino acid sequence: CSALPQGYNEKLFF.

The genes are TRBV11-2 and TRBJ2-7; 14 bases fit TRBD2. CDR1 and CDR2 from the germline V gene are SGHAT and FQNNGV. The V segment lost 3 bases and the J segment 7 bases; nucleotides outside the gene matches: 8. This CDR3 contains 16 residues. The CDR3 coding sequence is TGTGCCAGCAGCTTGGGTGGGACTAGCGGGAGTCGTGAGCAGTACTTC. It codes for CASSLGGTSGSREQYF.

V is TRBV27 and J is TRBJ1-4; 11 bases align to TRBD1. After removal of 5 bases from V and 7 bases from J, the junction contained 6 bases not matched to a gene. The V gene's germline CDR1 is MNHEY and CDR2 SMNVEV (reference sequence). The CDR3 loop spans 15 amino acids. The CDR3 loop is CASSPRTGGSEKLFF. The CDR3 bases are TGTGCCAGCAGTCCTCGGACAGGGGGCAGTGAAAAACTGTTTTTT.

The genes are TRBV29-1 and TRBJ2-2, with 11 positions matching TRBD2. Germline lookup yields CDR1 SQVTM and CDR2 ANQGSEA. J was trimmed by 1 base and V by 6 bases; bases with no gene match: 4. The CDR3 spans 15 residues. The CDR3 DNA reads TGCAGCGTGTCTACTAGCGGGAGGAACACCGGGGAGCTGTTTTTT. Translation: CSVSTSGRNTGELFF.

The chain employs TRBV29-1 and TRBJ1-3, with D maybe TRBD1 (6 bases). V lost 4 bases, J lost 4 bases, and 11 bases lay in between. There are 13 residues in the CDR3. Germline CDR1 SQVTM, CDR2 ANQGSEA. CDR3 sequence: CSVGQGQGNTIYF. CDR3 DNA sequence: TGCAGCGTTGGCCAGGGGCAAGGAAACACCATATATTTT.

The chain joins TRBV6-5 to TRBJ1-5, with D possibly being TRBD1 (5 bases). The CDR3 has 16 amino acids. The V and J ends lost 3 bases and 0 bases respectively, with 12 bases between them. CDR1 MNHEY and CDR2 SVGAGI come from the germline V gene. The CDR3 DNA reads as TGTGCCAGCAGTTATTTAGACAGCTATAGCAATCAGCCCCAGCATTTT. Translating gives CASSYLDSYSNQPQHF.

There are a few counts of this clonotype. V gene TRBV3-1 combines with J gene TRBJ1-2; D is unresolved. Trimming cost V 4 bases and J 8 bases, with 11 bases left between them. This CDR3 region has 12 residues. Germline values: CDR1 LGHDT, CDR2 YNNKEL (reference sequence). The CDR3 region has the DNA TGTGCCAGCAGCCGTCCTTCGGGAGGCTACACCTTC. Its protein product is CASSRPSGGYTF.

This clonotype was observed many times. V and J are TRBV28 and TRBJ1-1; D might be TRBD1 (5 bases). V shed 6 bases and J shed 4 bases, with 21 bases lying between them. There are 16 residues in the CDR3. Germline loops: CDR1 MDHEN, CDR2 SYDVKM. This chain's CDR3 is CASSTQSTGGGTEAFF. CDR3 in DNA: TGTGCCAGCAGCACACAATCGACCGGGGGGGGCACTGAAGCTTTCTTT.

Many counts were recorded for this clonotype. This chain joins TRBV28 and TRBJ1-6; 7 bases align to TRBD1. The CDR3 has 14 residues. Germline V lookup: CDR1 MDHEN, CDR2 SYDVKM. V lost 3 bases to trimming and J lost 8 bases; unmatched junction nucleotides: 4. This CDR3 is CASSLRGRDSPLHF. CDR3 bases: TGTGCCAGCAGTTTGAGGGGGCGCGATTCACCCCTCCACTTT.

The rearrangement joins TRBV27 to TRBJ1-1; no reliable D call. The CDR3 covers 16 residues. Trimming took off 7 bases at V and 0 bases at J, with 18 bases between the two ends. Germline loops: CDR1 MNHEY, CDR2 SMNVEV (reference sequence). In nucleotides, the CDR3 is TGTGCCAGCACTCTACGGGCTGGAGGGATGAACACTGAAGCTTTCTTT. This gives the protein CASTLRAGGMNTEAFF.